The T cell receptor beta chain described here comes from a study of CD8+CD57+ T cells in acquired aplastic anemia. The overall study: The sorted CD4+ and CD8+ cells yielded an average about 3.3 ug of DNA.

Many counts were recorded for this clonotype. Its antigen is not identified. Study results and limitations: Patients did not significantly differ from controls in CD8+ Simpson's diversity.

V was pared by 0 bases and J by 9 bases, with 6 bases of the junction left unmatched. The germline gives CDR1 DFQATT, CDR2 SNEGSKA (reference sequence). The CDR3 has 15 residues. Using genomic DNA as the template, TCR beta VDJ and CDR3 profiling was carried out. TCRdb reprocessed the reads with MiXCR, giving one entry per CDR3 protein. The sample holds some 200,000 distinct CDR3 sequences; approximately 48% are singletons and the top ten take about 8.8%. An expansion of CD8+CD57+ cells by flow cytometry had been shown in patients chosen for sequencing. This TCR was sampled from a human donor with aplastic anemia. V is TRBV20-1 and J is TRBJ2-1, with 12 bases fitting TRBD2. The sequenced sample consisted of sorted CD4+, CD8+, or CD8+CD57+ T cells (not recorded which) from PBMCs. In DNA form, the CDR3 reads TGCAGTGCTAGAGATCGGAGACTAGCGGGAGTTGAGCAGTTCTTC. This gives the protein CSARDRRLAGVEQFF.